Each of the 26 T cell receptor beta chains below was sequenced from the same sample in a study of early T cells in non-severe SARS-CoV-2 infection (dated by TCRdb to the early 2020s). To prepare the library, 5' RACE was applied. TCRdb names NextSeq 500 as the instrument used. Using fastp at Q25 and MiXCR, TCRdb reprocessed the public reads and kept productive beta chains. A single entry per CDR3 protein holds the most common genes and DNA from its merged rows. In this sample the table shows 30,000 to 40,000 distinct CDR3 sequences, about 10% of which occur a single time. Of the sample, over 10% falls within the top ten clones. The specimen was whole blood. Every receptor here comes from an adult who was a healthcare worker with PCR-confirmed SARS-CoV-2 infection or an uninfected control (not recorded which).

The CDR3 reads CASSPPHRDFYNEQFF. The CDR3 DNA is TGTGCCAGCAGCCCCCCTCACCGGGACTTTTACAATGAGCAGTTCTTC. V gene TRBV11-1 combines with J gene TRBJ2-1, with D possibly being TRBD2 (6 bases). This CDR3 has 16 amino acids. V was clipped by 5 bases and J by 4 bases, with 18 bases between them. The germline V gene has CDR1 SGHAT and CDR2 FQDESV (reference sequence).

This clonotype showed up many times. V and J are TRBV5-1 and TRBJ1-1; 7 nucleotides agree with TRBD1. V shed 4 bases and J 11 bases; nucleotides not matched to a gene: 11. Germline V gene lookup returns CDR1 SGHRS and CDR2 YFSETQ. The CDR3 covers 13 residues. The DNA of the CDR3 is TGCGCCAGCAGCATCACAACAGGGGCGAAGGCTTTCTTT. Residues: CASSITTGAKAFF. The full variable domain, with the rest looked up from reference TRBV5-1 and TRBJ1-1, is KAGVTQTPRYLIKTRGQQVTLSCSPISGHRSVSWYQQTPGQGLQFLFEYFSETQRNKGNFPGRFSGRQFSNSRSEMNVSTLELGDSALYLCASSITTGAKAFFGQGTRLTVV.

The sample holds many counts of this clonotype. CDR3 loop: CAISPGTGGTNEKLFF. The CDR3 DNA sequence: TGTGCCATCAGCCCCGGGACAGGGGGAACTAATGAAAAACTGTTTTTT. The V call is TRBV10-3, the J call TRBJ1-4; 11 nucleotides match TRBD1. The CDR3 runs to 16 residues. The V and J ends lost 6 bases and 1 base, in that order; junction bases with no gene match: 4. Germline V lookup: CDR1 ENHRY, CDR2 SYGVKD.

The J gene is TRBJ2-7, the V gene TRBV10-3; TRBD1 matches at 7 bases. CDR1 is ENHRY, CDR2 SYGVKD, per germline. This CDR3 has 12 residues. Trimming at V came to 8 bases and at J to 3 bases, leaving 4 bases not matched to a gene. CDR3 residues: CAIGRDSYEQYF. CDR3 nucleotide sequence: TGTGCCATCGGCCGGGACAGCTACGAGCAGTACTTC.

This clonotype was picked up many times. The chain recombines TRBV6-2 or TRBV6-3 with TRBJ2-4, with 13 bases matching TRBD2. With 3 bases clipped from V and 1 base from J, the junction kept 9 bases outside the gene matches. The length of the CDR3 is 19 residues. Germline CDR1 is MNHEY and CDR2 is SVGEGT. The CDR3 reads CASSYPGTSGVTAKNIQYF. In DNA form, the CDR3 reads TGTGCCAGCAGTTATCCCGGGACTAGCGGGGTGACGGCCAAAAACATTCAGTACTTC.

This clonotype was recorded at least ten times. The chain couples TRBV9 to TRBJ1-6; no clear D gene. Germline CDR1 is SGDLS and CDR2 is YYNGEE. The V gene lost 1 base and the J gene lost 5 bases, with 7 bases spanning the gap. The CDR3 is 14 residues long. CDR3 sequence: CASSVTGDNSPLHF. CDR3 coding DNA: TGTGCCAGCAGCGTAACCGGGGATAATTCACCCCTCCACTTT.

At least ten counts were recorded for this clonotype. The chain has TRBV27 and TRBJ1-6, with 8 bases identical to TRBD1. This CDR3 region has 15 residues. V dropped 6 bases and J dropped 7; count of bases not matched to a gene: 8. CDR1 is MNHEY, CDR2 SMNVEV, per germline (reference sequence). The CDR3: CASSPRTGRNSPLHF. The CDR3 DNA follows: TGTGCCAGCAGCCCCCGGACAGGGAGGAATTCACCCCTCCACTTT.

This clonotype was observed a handful of times. The V call is TRBV5-4, the J call TRBJ2-3, with D unclear. Trimming removed 0 bases from V and 3 bases from J, with 8 bases in between. The CDR3 spans 14 residues. Germline V CDR1 and CDR2: SGHNT, YYREEE (reference sequence). CDR3 DNA: TGTGCCAGCAGCTTGGCCGGACGTACAGATACGCAGTATTTT. Encoded protein: CASSLAGRTDTQYF.

This clonotype was picked up many times. This chain uses TRBV7-2 with TRBJ2-7; 8 positions agree with TRBD1. V shed 4 bases, J shed 5 bases, and the junction held 7 bases outside the gene matches. The CDR3 covers 14 residues. Germline V gene sequence: CDR1 SGHTA, CDR2 FQGNSA. CDR3 sequence: CASSYRTGSHEQYF. The DNA for the CDR3 is TGTGCCAGCAGCTACCGGACAGGGTCCCACGAGCAGTACTTC.

This clonotype was seen at least ten times. The CDR3 reads CASSPQYNRDAEQYF. CDR3 sequence (DNA): TGTGCCAGCTCACCTCAGTATAACAGGGATGCCGAGCAGTACTTC. The V call is TRBV18, the J call TRBJ2-7; a weak D match, TRBD1 (6 bases). Germline CDR1 and CDR2: KGHSH and LQKENI. The V end was cut by 3 bases, the J end by 6 bases, with 18 bases between. The CDR3 contains 15 residues.

This clonotype has at least ten counts. The chain is built from TRBV14 and TRBJ2-5, with D hard to call. Germline CDR1 reads SGHDN; CDR2 reads FVKESK. The CDR3 has 15 residues. V gave up 0 bases and J gave up 5 bases, with 13 bases separating them. The CDR3 DNA sequence: TGTGCCAGCAGCCAAGATGGGCGAAGCGCGGAGACCCAGTACTTC. It yields the protein CASSQDGRSAETQYF.

This clonotype was recorded many times. The chain has TRBV7-2 and TRBJ2-3; the D is unclear. CDR1 SGHTA and CDR2 FQGNSA come from the germline V gene. The CDR3 contains 13 residues. The V end lost 5 bases, the J end lost 4 bases, and 10 bases lay between the germline ends. The CDR3 spells CASSPRVADTQYF. The DNA for the CDR3 is TGTGCCAGCAGCCCTAGGGTCGCAGATACGCAGTATTTT.

At least ten counts were recorded for this clonotype. This chain connects TRBV29-1 to TRBJ1-5; no reliable D call. The V and J ends lost 4 bases and 6 bases respectively, with 13 bases between them. The CDR3 has 13 residues. Germline values: CDR1 SQVTM, CDR2 ANQGSEA. The CDR3 sequence: CSVVQEMGQPQHF. The CDR3, as DNA: TGCAGCGTTGTGCAGGAGATGGGTCAGCCCCAGCATTTT.

The sample holds many counts of this clonotype. This chain links TRBV11-3 with TRBJ2-6; TRBD1 might be the D (6 bases). The CDR3 runs to 18 residues. The germline V gene encodes CDR1 SGHNT and CDR2 YENEEA. V lost 1 base to trimming and J lost 2 bases, with 15 bases between them. The CDR3 here is CASSLAVGGSTGANVLTF. The CDR3 DNA reads TGTGCCAGCAGCTTAGCGGTAGGGGGTTCGACTGGGGCCAACGTCCTGACTTTC.

This clonotype has a count of ten or more. V is TRBV12-3 or TRBV12-4 and J is TRBJ2-1; perhaps TRBD1 as D (6 bases). Trimming removed 3 bases from V and 5 bases from J, with 20 bases in between. There are 17 residues in the CDR3. Written as DNA, the CDR3 is TGTGCCAGCAGTTTGAGATGGCTACAGGGTGTCCACAATGAGCAGTTCTTC. It encodes CASSLRWLQGVHNEQFF.

This clonotype was found many times. The rearrangement uses TRBV7-9 and TRBJ1-1, with 8 bases that match TRBD1. CDR3 length: 15 amino acids. Per the germline V gene, CDR1 is SEHNR and CDR2 is FQNEAQ (reference sequence). The ends lost 1 base at V and 2 bases at J; junction bases unmatched: 3. Here the CDR3 DNA reads TGTGCCAGCAGCTTAGTCTCAGGGGGCAACACTGAAGCTTTCTTT. Protein product: CASSLVSGGNTEAFF.

This clonotype appeared a few times. The chain recombines TRBV6-5 with TRBJ2-3, with 7 nucleotides matching TRBD2. The V gene's germline CDR1 is MNHEY and CDR2 SVGAGI. The J segment lost 4 bases and the V segment lost 0 bases, leaving 4 bases of the junction unmatched. The CDR3 is 15 residues long. This chain's CDR3 is CASSYSPSGSDTQYF. For the CDR3, the DNA is TGTGCCAGCAGTTACTCGCCTAGCGGATCAGATACGCAGTATTTT.

This clonotype was found a few times. The genes are TRBV5-1 and TRBJ2-7, with D unresolved. Trimming removed 0 bases at V and 7 bases at J, with 8 bases between. Germline V gene lookup returns CDR1 SGHRS and CDR2 YFSETQ. This CDR3 is built from 12 residues. The CDR3 region is CASSLGLEEQYF. The DNA of the CDR3 is TGCGCCAGCAGCTTGGGGTTGGAAGAGCAGTACTTC.

This clonotype was counted many times. The chain employs TRBV5-6 and TRBJ2-2, with D unresolved. CDR1 SGHDT and CDR2 YYEEEE come from the germline V gene. The ends were cut back, 2 bases at V and 7 bases at J, with 12 bases in the middle. The CDR3 sequence is 14 residues long. The CDR3 DNA is TGTGCCAGCAGCTTCCGTGGAAGAATCGGGGAGCTGTTTTTT. As protein: CASSFRGRIGELFF. Full variable domain (missing parts from reference TRBV5-6 and TRBJ2-2): DAGVTQSPTHLIKTRGQQVTLRCSPKSGHDTVSWYQQALGQGPQFIFQYYEEEERQRGNFPDRFSGHQFPNYSSELNVNALLLGDSALYLCASSFRGRIGELFFGEGSRLTVL.

J is TRBJ2-7 and V is TRBV4-1; D gene ambiguous. The germline V and J ends were trimmed by 0 bases and 6 bases, with 15 bases remaining between them. CDR1 and CDR2 from the germline V gene are MGHRA and YSYEKL. The CDR3 contains 15 residues. The CDR3, as DNA: TGCGCCAGCAGCCAAGAAGCCCAGTTGGGGATCGAGCAGTACTTC. It translates to CASSQEAQLGIEQYF.

Concerning this clonotype: A much larger clone is a single base away; this may be a read error. The V call is TRBV7-3, the J call TRBJ2-1; D gene ambiguous. V gave up 5 bases and J gave up 10 bases, with 9 bases separating them. There are 11 residues in the CDR3. The germline V gene has CDR1 SGHTA and CDR2 FQGTGA. The DNA of the CDR3 is TGTGCCAGCAGCCGGAGCGAAGAGCAGTTCTTC. Translated, it gives CASSRSEEQFF. Combining the CDR3 with reference TRBV7-3 and TRBJ2-1 gives the whole variable domain GAGVSQTPSNKVTEKGKYVELRCDPISGHTALYWYRQSLGQGPEFLIYFQGTGAADDSGLPNDRFFAVRPEGSVSTLKIQRTERGDSAVYLCASSRSEEQFFGPGTRLTVL.

This clonotype showed up many times. CDR3 region: CASSRGTGGYNEQFF. The CDR3 coding sequence is TGTGCCAGCAGCCGTGGGACAGGGGGCTACAATGAGCAGTTCTTC. V gene TRBV7-9 combines with J gene TRBJ2-1; 11 bases agree with TRBD1. The germline CDR1 and CDR2 sequences are SEHNR and FQNEAQ (reference sequence). V was pared by 5 bases and J by 3 bases, with 3 bases of the junction left unmatched. This CDR3 has 15 residues.

This clonotype was picked up many times. V and J are TRBV7-2 and TRBJ1-1; 9 nucleotides agree with TRBD1. Germline V gene sequence: CDR1 SGHTA, CDR2 FQGNSA. The V segment lost 0 bases and the J segment 8 bases; nucleotides outside the gene matches: 7. The CDR3 covers 15 residues. Here the CDR3 reads CASSLAGGQGSEAFF. CDR3 coding DNA: TGTGCCAGCAGCTTAGCCGGTGGACAGGGGTCCGAAGCTTTCTTT.

The V call is TRBV19, the J call TRBJ2-5, with D perhaps matching TRBD1 (6 bases). Germline V lookup: CDR1 LNHDA, CDR2 SQIVND (reference sequence). Deletions cut 4 bases from V and 6 bases from J, with 18 bases between. This CDR3 has 15 residues. CDR3 residues: CASSTQGGGMKTQYF. Written as DNA, the CDR3 is TGTGCCAGTAGTACACAGGGCGGAGGTATGAAGACCCAGTACTTC.

The chain carries TRBV15 and TRBJ1-1; unclear D gene. Germline V gene sequence: CDR1 LNHNV, CDR2 YYDKDF (reference sequence). CDR3 length: 13 amino acids. V was trimmed by 0 bases and J by 6 bases, leaving 8 bases between them. DNA of the CDR3: TGTGCCACCAGCAGAGATCGGGCCCCTGAAGCTTTCTTT. Encoded protein: CATSRDRAPEAFF.

This clonotype was seen ten or more times. V is TRBV7-3 and J is TRBJ2-5, with unresolved D. Germline CDR1 is SGHTA and CDR2 is FQGTGA. The CDR3 has 18 residues. The V end was cut by 1 base, the J end by 0 bases, with 18 bases between. The CDR3 nucleotides read TGTGCCAGCAGCTTAATGGTTGTGGGCACTGGCTACCAAGAGACCCAGTACTTC. Residues: CASSLMVVGTGYQETQYF. Full variable domain (missing parts from reference TRBV7-3 and TRBJ2-5): GAGVSQTPSNKVTEKGKYVELRCDPISGHTALYWYRQSLGQGPEFLIYFQGTGAADDSGLPNDRFFAVRPEGSVSTLKIQRTERGDSAVYLCASSLMVVGTGYQETQYFGPGTRLLVL.